This TCR beta chain was recorded in a study of cytomegalovirus exposure and HLA in healthy donors (dated by TCRdb to 2016 to 2017). With respect to the entire study: An earlier analysis of 550 to 700 of the donors reported 250 to 300 Gb of sequence data and about 100 million unique TCR beta sequences from 150 million to 200 million T cells. Typing coverage varied by locus: roughly 629-630 donors for A, B, C, DRB1 and DQB1; more than 500 for DQA1; some 610 for DPA1; roughly 450 for DPB1. Among 350 to 400 genotyped donors of the cohort, an average of around 240,000 unique TCR beta nucleotide sequences were sequenced per donor, around a sixth of them non-productive. A handful of DR-DQ haplotypes were handled as single units for association and clustering because linkage in the cohort was strong. The study combined high-throughput TCR immunosequencing, statistical association of individual TCRs with disease status, and machine learning to predict cytomegalovirus infection status. Among the roughly 430 genotyped donors, around 81% belonged to the genetic ancestry cluster associated with self-reported Caucasian donors. Every repertoire in the discovery cohort had been generated on one and the same sequencing platform. Rather than drawing on any new phenotypic data, the later analysis identified candidate immune exposures from TCR beta sequences and the way those sequences occurred across donors. To decide whether each TCR beta V gene segment behaved as functional or pseudogenic, an earlier analysis of some 570 of the donors relied on high-throughput TCR beta sequencing. Class I and class II HLA loci were covered by the typing at four-digit resolution. Roughly 320 gigabases of sequencing data and about 92 million unique TCR sequences made up an early release that covered around 640 HLA-typed donors. The T cell repertoires of about 700 subjects were profiled by immunosequencing and related to cytomegalovirus serostatus. Along with the roughly 700-subject first cohort, a separate validation cohort of 120 different subjects was used. A later analysis re-analyzed previously published TCR beta repertoires from 666 donors and added high-resolution HLA genotyping to study TCR occurrence patterns. A later genetic analysis used genome-wide SNP genotypes for about three fifths of the 666 donors, treating that subset as a discovery cohort. The study was designed to test whether signatures of past pathogen exposure could be identified by cataloging public T cell receptors. Donor age, sex, ethnicity and CMV serostatus were compiled together with the repertoire data.

Findings and caveats that apply to the study as a whole: In a later analysis, several top co-occurrence clusters were reported to appear linked to parvovirus B19, influenza, CMV and Epstein-Barr virus. In vitro tests confirmed that a few of the cytomegalovirus-associated TCR beta chains recognize cytomegalovirus antigens. Some IMGT-functional V segments, including TRBV6-2 and TRBV6-3, could not be told apart with the 87-base-pair reads, so those segments were excluded. In this cohort, only TCR beta chains were sequenced, and detectable features were limited by the absence of alpha or paired-chain data. A further reported finding was that TCR beta sequences accurately predicted the HLA-A and HLA-B alleles for most subjects in the first cohort. In the study, approximately 160 TCR beta chains were listed as associated with cytomegalovirus. According to a later analysis, TCR association rates differed among HLA loci, with DRB1 alleles showing the most associated TCRs and HLA-C alleles showing the fewest. An earlier analysis of some 560 of the donors showed that most TCR beta V segments appeared in productive rearrangements either about 90% or about 30% of the time, which broadly matched IMGT annotations. The presence/absence analyses assumed that sequencing depth was roughly uniform across donors, and that assumption may not be true. An association between a missense DCLRE1C variant and V-gene and J-gene trimming of TCR beta chains was found in a later genetic analysis and replicated in an independent cohort. A later analysis found that most CMV-associated TCR beta chains appeared HLA-restricted, with HLA associations seemingly driven largely by CMV exposure. The earlier analysis of some 560 of the donors excluded some 16 rarely observed V segments, including chromosome 9 orphons, because counts were too low. Correlated functional status among segregating V segments might be attributable to linkage disequilibrium, but an unknown experimental factor could not be ruled out. It was suggested by the authors that the approach could potentially be generalized to other disease states and immunological phenotypes. While some public TCRs were present in many individuals, most TCR sequences turned up only very rarely across donors. A cluster of highly shared sequence variants was judged likely to represent a technical artifact of the sequencing pipeline. Specific HLA alleles were associated with 15,000 to 20,000 TCR beta sequences at a false discovery rate of 0.05 in a later analysis. Because HLA typing was unavailable for some donors at each locus, only the typed subset was used in association tests. In a later analysis, HLA-associated TCR beta chains were found to be more clonally expanded and to have lower generation probabilities than equally common non-associated chains. Compared with the roughly 720-donor mean, donors in an Asian-associated ancestry cluster had fewer N-insertions in productive TCRs, according to a later genetic analysis. The only immune exposure information available for the cohort was CMV serostatus. Assigning TCR associations to individual alleles was difficult when HLA alleles, especially DR and DQ, strongly co-occurred. Cytomegalovirus status was reported to be diagnosed by the classifier with high specificity and sensitivity in both the original and validation cohorts.

Including the terminal cysteine and phenylalanine, the CDR3 comprises 11 residues. Only the CDR3 part of the read is kept: 33 bases, read in frame from the first base. V loses 4 bases, J loses 3 bases, and the germline ends lie 3 bases apart. CDR1 SNHLY and CDR2 FYNNEI are derived from the germline V gene. In total, approximately 610 healthy bone marrow donors made up the cohort. All cohort members were sampled while nominally healthy, although unrecorded immune exposures were likely present. The donor was CMV seronegative and was included in the group of several hundred seronegative cohort members. A peripheral blood sample was collected from each donor, and TCR beta sequencing was performed on peripheral blood mononuclear cells. Genomic DNA was extracted from the blood cell samples with the Qiagen DNeasy Blood Extraction Kit. This clone appeared a few times. The clone's antigen remains unknown. The record has no base qualities; no much larger clone is one base away.

Receptor libraries were prepared by the immunoSEQ multiplex PCR assay. The multiplex PCR relied on a mix of 60 forward primers for TCR Vbeta segments and 13 reverse primers for TCR Jbeta segments. The CDR3 region of rearranged TCR beta genes was amplified from genomic DNA with a multiplex PCR assay. On the Illumina HiSeq System, the amplified TCR beta libraries were sequenced as 87-base-pair reads. For the original study's pipeline: Across the 666 repertoires, a later analysis counted approximately 83 million unique TCR beta chains, 9.5 million to 12 million of which were shared by at least two donors. A nearest-neighbor algorithm error-corrected the raw reads and collapsed the reads into unique sequences, merging closely related sequences to remove PCR and sequencing errors. Alignment of CDR3 sequences to IMGT reference sequences was used to assign V, D and J gene segments. For a sequence to be retained, a match of at least six nucleotides to both a V gene segment and a J gene segment was required. A rearrangement counted as productive if the CDR3 had no stop codons and remained in frame with V and J, and every other rearrangement counted as non-productive. Following IMGT convention, CDR3 was defined as the stretch from the second conserved V-encoded cysteine up to the conserved J-encoded phenylalanine. The earlier analysis of about 610 of the donors excluded any sequence lacking an unambiguous match to a single V gene segment. In an earlier analysis of a few hundred of the donors, V segments were called functional above 56.7% productive rearrangements and were called segregating when the between-donor standard deviation exceeded 5%. A statistical classification framework was built for diagnosing cytomegalovirus status from the catalog of TCR beta chain sequences. A later analysis assigned V and J genes by comparing TCR nucleotide sequences with IMGT/GENE-DB human TR gene sequences. The TCRdist pipeline was used in a later analysis to assign CDR3 sequences and most-parsimonious VDJ recombination scenarios. A later analysis defined each TCR beta chain by its CDR3 amino acid sequence plus V-gene family, and excluded reads lacking a unique V-gene family. A later analysis removed 500 to 600 highly shared, low-generation-probability nucleotide sequences to deal with suspected cross-contamination and a sequencing artifact. For each public chain, a later analysis derived a clonal expansion index from normalized ranks of inferred template counts within each repertoire. In a later analysis, generation probabilities were computed using a VDJ recombination model fitted to out-of-frame rearrangements, and the results were checked against IGoR. In a later analysis, TCR-TCR, TCR-HLA and TCR-CMV co-occurrence was scored with hypergeometric tests, and a repertoire-size bias correction was applied to TCR pairs. A later analysis estimated false discovery rates by permuting HLA or CMV assignments 20 times. In a later analysis, co-occurring TCRs were grouped using DBSCAN, and TCRdist sequence similarity was added for clustering within HLA-allele-positive subsets. Repertoires with fewer than 30,000 or more than 120,000 public chains, plus five repertoires with anomalous nucleotide sharing, were excluded from co-occurrence clustering. TCRdb took this table from immuneACCESS and kept in-frame rearrangements with V and J called. Such tables lack part of the clones; where checked against another copy, unresolved V genes explain under half of the gap, and the rest is unexplained. The D gene and trimming were derived from the DNA, and the V and J assignments and clone size from that table. For this sample there are 120,000 or so clones; roughly four fifths appear just once. The biggest ten clones account for about 2% of the sample.

The receptor comes from a man between 18 and 29 years old in good health and CMV-seronegative. Sample: PBMCs. Here the chain combines TRBV2 and TRBJ2-5; a confident D gene designation cannot be given. The nucleotide sequence reads TGTGCCAGCAGTGGAGAAGAGACCCAGTACTTC. Its amino acids are CASSGEETQYF.